The rows below give T cell receptor beta chains drawn from one sample of a study of blood T cell repertoires in COVID-19. Only in-frame clones appear in the TCRdb table, and some are missing; sequencing was by immunoSEQ multiplex PCR. The repertoire holds a few hundred thousand clones, with 82% as singletons. Source material: PBMCs or T cells enriched from blood (not recorded which). These TCRs come from a woman aged 55-69 years who had recovered from COVID-19. The CDR3 runs from the conserved cysteine through the conserved F or W. The D gene is left open where the match is weak. Clone size is given for some rows only: seen once, a few or many times, or a class if the clone is expanded.

TRBJ1-2 NA TRBV14 NA TGTGCCAGCAGCCGACAGAACTATGGCTACACCTTC CASSRQNYGYTF
TRBJ1-5 NA TRBV6-4 NA TGTGCCAGCACAACCCACCAGTTCGGCAATCAGCCCCAGCATTTT CASTTHQFGNQPQHF
TRBJ1-1 NA TRBV18 NA TGTGCCAGCTCACCTCCGGGACAAAGTGAAGCTTTCTTT CASSPPGQSEAFF
TRBJ2-5 NA TRBV5-4 TRBD2 TGTGCCAGCAGCTTGGGGATAGCGGGGGGCGACCAGACCCAGTACTTC CASSLGIAGGDQTQYF
TRBJ1-5 NA TRBV28 NA TGTGCCAGCAGTTTACCGAGCAATCAGCCCCAGCATTTT CASSLPSNQPQHF
TRBJ2-1 NA TRBV9 NA TGTGCCAGCAGCACAAGTGGGGGGAGATCTAAGTTCTTC CASSTSGGRSKFF
TRBJ2-1 NA TRBV29-1 NA TGCAGCGTTGGATCGGGGGAGCAGTTCTTC CSVGSGEQFF
TRBJ2-5 NA TRBV7-9 NA TGTGCCAGCAGCCGTGAAGAGACCCAGTACTTC CASSREETQYF
TRBJ2-6 NA TRBV11-2 NA TGTGCCAGCAGCTGGACTGCCTCTGGGGCCAACGTCCTGACTTTC CASSWTASGANVLTF
TRBJ1-4 NA TRBV4-1 TRBD1 TGCGCCAGCAGCCTAAAACAGGGGCCTAATGAAAAACTGTTTTTT CASSLKQGPNEKLFF
TRBJ2-2 once TRBV3-1/TRBV3-2 NA TGTGCCAGCAGCCAAGTTTGGCTAGCGATCCCCGGGGAGCTGTTTTTT CASSQVWLAIPGELFF
TRBJ1-3 once TRBV9 NA TGTGCCAGCAGCCCGAGGGTCCTCCTTTCTGGAAACACCATATATTTT CASSPRVLLSGNTIYF
TRBJ2-7 NA TRBV6-2/TRBV6-3 NA TGTGCCAGCAGTTTCACAGGTTCCTACGAGCAGTACTTC CASSFTGSYEQYF
TRBJ1-1 NA TRBV5-1 TRBD1 TGCGCCAGCAGCGGCGACAGGGGGATGAACACTGAAGCTTTCTTT CASSGDRGMNTEAFF
TRBJ2-7 NA TRBV4-1 TRBD1 TGCGCCAGCAGCCTAGGACAGGGTTTCAACGAGCAGTACTTC CASSLGQGFNEQYF
TRBJ1-6 NA TRBV9 TRBD1 TGTGCCAGCAGCGTGGGACAGGGGGAAACCCTCCACTTT CASSVGQGETLHF
TRBJ1-5 NA TRBV7-2 TRBD1 TGTGCCAGCAGCCCGCAGGGGAGGACAGGGAACCAGCCCCAGCATTTT CASSPQGRTGNQPQHF
TRBJ1-5 NA TRBV2 NA TGTGCCAGCAGTGAAGTTCGACAGCACAATCAGCCCCAGCATTTT CASSEVRQHNQPQHF
TRBJ2-5 NA TRBV5-4 TRBD2 TGTGCCAGCAGCTCAGCGGGAGCCGCAGAGACCCAGTACTTC CASSSAGAAETQYF
TRBJ2-2 NA TRBV7-2 NA TGTGCCAGCAGCTCTCATAGGGGCGGGGAGCTGTTTTTT CASSSHRGGELFF
TRBJ2-3 NA TRBV10-3 TRBD1 TGTGCCATCAGTGAGGGACAGGGAAAGTCGAATAAAGATACGCAGTATTTT CAISEGQGKSNKDTQYF
TRBJ2-1 few TRBV6-5 TRBD1 TGTGCCAGCCTCCGGGACAGAGCCTACAATGAGCAGTTCTTC CASLRDRAYNEQFF
TRBJ2-2 NA TRBV5-1 NA TGCGCCAGCAGAAAGAGGACAGAACGCACCGGGGAGCTGTTTTTT CASRKRTERTGELFF
TRBJ2-1 NA TRBV15 TRBD2 TGTGCCACCAGCAGGGATTCCCCTCTTTTGGGGGAGGGTGAGCAGTTCTTC CATSRDSPLLGEGEQFF
TRBJ2-1 NA TRBV10-3 NA TGTGCCATCAGCTCCGGTGGGGCGGGGGCCCCCGGGGATGAGCAGTTCTTC CAISSGGAGAPGDEQFF
TRBJ2-7 NA TRBV7-2 NA TGTGCCAGCACCCGGACTGGAGCCTACGAGCAGTACTTC CASTRTGAYEQYF
TRBJ2-3 NA TRBV25-1 TRBD1 TGTGCCAGCAGTGAATATCCAGGGGGAAGCACAGATACGCAGTATTTT CASSEYPGGSTDTQYF
TRBJ2-3 NA TRBV24-1 NA TGTGCCACCAGTCCGCGGGACGGCACAGATACGCAGTATTTT CATSPRDGTDTQYF
TRBJ1-5 NA TRBV28 NA TGTGCCAGCAGTGTCTCGGGACAAAAATCCTCCCAGCATTTT CASSVSGQKSSQHF
TRBJ2-1 NA TRBV11-2 NA TGTGCCAGCAGCAGCAAGCTGAGCTCCTACAATGAGCAGTTCTTC CASSSKLSSYNEQFF
TRBJ1-5 NA TRBV6-2/TRBV6-3 NA TGTGCCAGCAGTTACCAACCAGGGAGCAATCAGCCCCAGCATTTT CASSYQPGSNQPQHF
TRBJ2-2 NA TRBV27 NA TGTGCCAGCAGTTTAGGAGTTAGGACCGGGGAGCTGTTTTTT CASSLGVRTGELFF
TRBJ1-3 once TRBV13 NA TGTGCCAGCAGCTACCGCGATGGAAACACCATATATTTT CASSYRDGNTIYF
TRBJ1-5 NA TRBV7-9 TRBD1 TGTGCCAGCAGCTCCGACAGGGGCAATCAGCCCCAGCATTTT CASSSDRGNQPQHF
TRBJ1-5 NA TRBV10-3 NA TGTGCCATCAGTGGCAGGGACAATCAGCCCCAGCATTTT CAISGRDNQPQHF
TRBJ2-5 NA TRBV10-3 NA TGTGCCATCAGTGATTGGGGCTTGGAGACCCAGTACTTC CAISDWGLETQYF
TRBJ1-4 NA TRBV29-1 TRBD1 TGCAGCGTTGGGACAGGTGCAACTAATGAAAAACTGTTTTTT CSVGTGATNEKLFF
TRBJ2-5 NA TRBV6-5 NA TGTGCCAGCACGGAAGGGGGATTACAAGAGACCCAGTACTTC CASTEGGLQETQYF